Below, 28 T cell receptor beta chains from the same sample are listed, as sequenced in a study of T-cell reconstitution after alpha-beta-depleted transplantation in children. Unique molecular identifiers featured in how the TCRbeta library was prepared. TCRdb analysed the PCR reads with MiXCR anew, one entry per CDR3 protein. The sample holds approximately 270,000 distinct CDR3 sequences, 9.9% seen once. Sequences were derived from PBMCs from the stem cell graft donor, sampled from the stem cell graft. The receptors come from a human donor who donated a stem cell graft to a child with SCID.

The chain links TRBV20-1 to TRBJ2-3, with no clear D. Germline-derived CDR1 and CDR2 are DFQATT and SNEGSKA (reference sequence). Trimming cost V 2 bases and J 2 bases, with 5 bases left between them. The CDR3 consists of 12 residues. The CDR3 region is CSARQSTDTQYF. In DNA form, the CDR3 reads TGCAGTGCTAGACAGTCCACAGATACGCAGTATTTT.

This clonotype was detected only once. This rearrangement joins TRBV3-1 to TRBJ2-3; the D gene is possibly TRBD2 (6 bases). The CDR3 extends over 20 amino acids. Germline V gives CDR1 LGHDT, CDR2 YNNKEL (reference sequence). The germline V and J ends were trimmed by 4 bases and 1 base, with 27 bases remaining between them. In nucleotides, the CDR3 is TGTGCCAGCAGCCGAGGCCGGGACTCCCTTGCCCTTCGACGCACAGATACGCAGTATTTT. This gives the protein CASSRGRDSLALRRTDTQYF.

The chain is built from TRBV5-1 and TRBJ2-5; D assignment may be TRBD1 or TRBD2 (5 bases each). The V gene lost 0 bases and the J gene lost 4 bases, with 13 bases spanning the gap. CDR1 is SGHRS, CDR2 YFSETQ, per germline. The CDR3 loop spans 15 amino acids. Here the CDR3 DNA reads TGCGCCAGCAGCTTGGTTGGGGACCGGGGAGAGACCCAGTACTTC. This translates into CASSLVGDRGETQYF.

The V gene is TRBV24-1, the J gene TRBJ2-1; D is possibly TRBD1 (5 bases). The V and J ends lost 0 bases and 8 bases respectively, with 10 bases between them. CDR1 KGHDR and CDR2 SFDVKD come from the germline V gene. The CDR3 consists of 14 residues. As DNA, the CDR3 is TGTGCCACCAGTGATTTGGCAGGGCCGGATGAGCAGTTCTTC. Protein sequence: CATSDLAGPDEQFF.

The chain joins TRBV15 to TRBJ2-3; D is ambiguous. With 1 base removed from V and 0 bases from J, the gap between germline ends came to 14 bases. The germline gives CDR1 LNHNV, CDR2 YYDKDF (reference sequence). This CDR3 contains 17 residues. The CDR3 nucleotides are TGTGCCACCAGCAGAGGATTCTTTGGCCCGAGCACAGATACGCAGTATTTT. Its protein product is CATSRGFFGPSTDTQYF.

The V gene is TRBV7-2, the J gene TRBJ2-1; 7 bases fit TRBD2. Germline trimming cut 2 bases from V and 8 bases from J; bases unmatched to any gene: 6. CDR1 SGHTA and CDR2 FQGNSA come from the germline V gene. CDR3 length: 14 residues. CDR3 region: CASSLFGGRDEQFF. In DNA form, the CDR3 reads TGTGCCAGCAGCTTATTCGGGGGGAGGGATGAGCAGTTCTTC.

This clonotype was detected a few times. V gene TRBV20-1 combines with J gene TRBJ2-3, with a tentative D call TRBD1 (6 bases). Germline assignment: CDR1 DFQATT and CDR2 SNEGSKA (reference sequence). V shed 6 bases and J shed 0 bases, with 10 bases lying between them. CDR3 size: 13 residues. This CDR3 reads CSAGQFSTDTQYF. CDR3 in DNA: TGCAGTGCCGGACAGTTTAGCACAGATACGCAGTATTTT.

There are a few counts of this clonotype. CDR3 sequence: CASSPVGGGRETQYF. The CDR3 DNA is TGCGCCAGCAGCCCCGTGGGCGGGGGCCGGGAGACCCAGTACTTC. V and J are TRBV5-1 and TRBJ2-5; TRBD2 is a possible D gene (7 bases). This CDR3 contains 15 residues. Per germline, CDR1 SGHRS and CDR2 YFSETQ. Deletions cut 4 bases from V and 5 bases from J, with 18 bases between. Drawing the rest from reference TRBV5-1 and TRBJ2-5, the complete variable domain is KAGVTQTPRYLIKTRGQQVTLSCSPISGHRSVSWYQQTPGQGLQFLFEYFSETQRNKGNFPGRFSGRQFSNSRSEMNVSTLELGDSALYLCASSPVGGGRETQYFGPGTRLLVL.

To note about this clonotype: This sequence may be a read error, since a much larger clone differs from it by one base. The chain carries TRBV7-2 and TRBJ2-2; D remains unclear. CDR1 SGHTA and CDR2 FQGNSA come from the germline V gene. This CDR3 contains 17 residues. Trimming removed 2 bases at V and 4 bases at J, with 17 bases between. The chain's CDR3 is CASSLMRWPSSTGELFF. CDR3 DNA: TGTGCCAGCAGCTTAATGCGGTGGCCCTCGAGCACCGGGGAGCTGTTTTTT.

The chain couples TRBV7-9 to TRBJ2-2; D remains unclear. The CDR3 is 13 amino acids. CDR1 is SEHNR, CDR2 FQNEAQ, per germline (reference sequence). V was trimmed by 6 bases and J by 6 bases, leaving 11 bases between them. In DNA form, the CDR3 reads TGTGCCAGCAGGGAGAGAGATCCCGGGGAGCTGTTTTTT. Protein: CASRERDPGELFF. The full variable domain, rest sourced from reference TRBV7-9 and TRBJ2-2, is DTGVSQNPRHKITKRGQNVTFRCDPISEHNRLYWYRQTLGQGPEFLTYFQNEAQLEKSRLLSDRFSAERPKGSFSTLEIQRTEQGDSAMYLCASRERDPGELFFGEGSRLTVL.

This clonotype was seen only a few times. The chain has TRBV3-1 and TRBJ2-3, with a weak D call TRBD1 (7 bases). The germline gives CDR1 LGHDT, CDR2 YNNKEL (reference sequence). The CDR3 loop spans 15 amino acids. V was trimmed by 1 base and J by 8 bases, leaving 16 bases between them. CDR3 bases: TGTGCCAGCAGCCAAGCAGGGGGAGGTCAGGTTACGCAGTATTTT. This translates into CASSQAGGGQVTQYF.

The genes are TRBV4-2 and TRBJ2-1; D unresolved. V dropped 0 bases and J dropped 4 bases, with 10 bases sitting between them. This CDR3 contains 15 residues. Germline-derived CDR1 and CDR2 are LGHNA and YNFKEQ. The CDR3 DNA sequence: TGTGCCAGCAGCCAAGACCTGGTCGGTTACAATGAGCAGTTCTTC. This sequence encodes CASSQDLVGYNEQFF.

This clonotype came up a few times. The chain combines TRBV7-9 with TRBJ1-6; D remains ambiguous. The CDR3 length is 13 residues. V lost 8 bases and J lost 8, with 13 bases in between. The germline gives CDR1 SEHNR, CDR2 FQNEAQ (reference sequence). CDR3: CASGKRTYSPLHF. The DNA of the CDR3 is TGTGCCAGCGGCAAGAGGACCTATTCACCCCTCCACTTT.

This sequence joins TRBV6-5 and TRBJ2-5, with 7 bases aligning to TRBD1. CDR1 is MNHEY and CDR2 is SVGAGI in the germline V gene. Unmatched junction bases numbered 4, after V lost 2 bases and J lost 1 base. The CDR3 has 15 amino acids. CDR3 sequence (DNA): TGTGCCAGCAGTTACGAGGGGGCAATCCAAGAGACCCAGTACTTC. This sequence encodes CASSYEGAIQETQYF.

DNA for the CDR3: TGTGCCAGCAGCGTAACAGGGGGAAGCTCCTACGAGCAGTACTTC. Protein sequence: CASSVTGGSSYEQYF. V usage is TRBV9 and J usage is TRBJ2-7; TRBD1 agrees at 8 bases. The germline V gene has CDR1 SGDLS and CDR2 YYNGEE. Trimming removed 1 base from V and 0 bases from J; junction bases left unmatched: 3. The length of the CDR3 is 15 residues.

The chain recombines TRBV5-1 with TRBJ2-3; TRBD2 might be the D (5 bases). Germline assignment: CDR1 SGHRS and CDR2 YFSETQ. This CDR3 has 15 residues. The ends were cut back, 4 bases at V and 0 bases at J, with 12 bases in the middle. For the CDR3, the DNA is TGCGCCAGCAGCCAGAGCGGCACTAGCACAGATACGCAGTATTTT. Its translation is CASSQSGTSTDTQYF.

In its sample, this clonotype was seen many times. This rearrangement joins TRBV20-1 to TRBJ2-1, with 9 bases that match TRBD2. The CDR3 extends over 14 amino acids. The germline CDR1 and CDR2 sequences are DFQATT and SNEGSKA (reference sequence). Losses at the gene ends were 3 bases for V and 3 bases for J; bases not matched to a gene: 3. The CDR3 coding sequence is TGCAGTGCTAGCCAGCGGGGGGACTACAATGAGCAGTTCTTC. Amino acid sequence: CSASQRGDYNEQFF.

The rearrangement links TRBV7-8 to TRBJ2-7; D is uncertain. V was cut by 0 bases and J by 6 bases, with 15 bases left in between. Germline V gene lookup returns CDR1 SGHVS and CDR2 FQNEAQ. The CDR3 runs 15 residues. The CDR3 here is CASSLALSPTGEQYF. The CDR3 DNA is TGTGCCAGCAGCTTAGCGCTGAGTCCCACGGGCGAGCAGTACTTC.

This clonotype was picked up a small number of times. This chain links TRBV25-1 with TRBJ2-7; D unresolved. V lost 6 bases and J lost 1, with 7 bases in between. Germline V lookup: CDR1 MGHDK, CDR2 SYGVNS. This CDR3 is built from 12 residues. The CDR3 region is CASRDVSYEQYF. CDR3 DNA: TGTGCCAGCAGGGACGTTTCCTACGAGCAGTACTTC.

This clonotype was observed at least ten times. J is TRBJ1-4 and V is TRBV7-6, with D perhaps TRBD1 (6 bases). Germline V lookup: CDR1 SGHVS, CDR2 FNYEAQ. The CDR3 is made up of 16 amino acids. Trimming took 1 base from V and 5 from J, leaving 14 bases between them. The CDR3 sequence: CASSLGRPGANEKLFF. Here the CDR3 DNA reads TGTGCCAGCAGCTTAGGACGGCCAGGGGCGAATGAAAAACTGTTTTTT.

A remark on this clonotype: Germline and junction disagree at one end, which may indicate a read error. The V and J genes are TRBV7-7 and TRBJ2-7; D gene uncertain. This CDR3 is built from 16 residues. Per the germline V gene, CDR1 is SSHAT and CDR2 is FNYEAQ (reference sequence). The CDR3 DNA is TGTGCTAGCAGCTTAGCCGGACCTGCCAGCTCCTACGAGCAGTACTTC. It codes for CASSLAGPASSYEQYF. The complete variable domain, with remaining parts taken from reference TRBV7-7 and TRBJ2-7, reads GAGVSQSPRYKVTKRGQDVTLRCDPISSHATLYWYQQALGQGPEFLTYFNYEAQPDKSGLPSDRFSAERPEGSISTLTIQRTEQRDSAMYRCASSLAGPASSYEQYFGPGTRLTVT.

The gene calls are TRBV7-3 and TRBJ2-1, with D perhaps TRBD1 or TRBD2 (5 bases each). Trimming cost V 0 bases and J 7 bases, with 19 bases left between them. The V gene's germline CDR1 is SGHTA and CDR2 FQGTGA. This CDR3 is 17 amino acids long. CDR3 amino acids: CASSLTLGDPQYNEQFF. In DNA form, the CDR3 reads TGTGCCAGCAGCTTAACGCTAGGGGACCCCCAGTATAATGAGCAGTTCTTC.

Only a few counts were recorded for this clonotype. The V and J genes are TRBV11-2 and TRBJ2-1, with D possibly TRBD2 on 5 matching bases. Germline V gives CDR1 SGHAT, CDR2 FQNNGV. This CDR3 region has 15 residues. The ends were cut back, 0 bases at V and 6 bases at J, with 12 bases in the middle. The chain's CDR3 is CASSLDGQGSNEQFF. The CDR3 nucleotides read TGTGCCAGCAGCTTAGACGGGCAAGGGAGCAATGAGCAGTTCTTC. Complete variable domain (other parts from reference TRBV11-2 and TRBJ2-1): EAGVAQSPRYKIIEKRQSVAFWCNPISGHATLYWYQQILGQGPKLLIQFQNNGVVDDSQLPKDRFSAERLKGVDSTLKIQPAKLEDSAVYLCASSLDGQGSNEQFFGPGTRLTVL.

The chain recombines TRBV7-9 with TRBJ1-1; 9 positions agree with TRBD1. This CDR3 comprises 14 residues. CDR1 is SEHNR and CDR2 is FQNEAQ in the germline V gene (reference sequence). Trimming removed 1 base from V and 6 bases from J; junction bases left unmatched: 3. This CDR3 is CASSLGTGAAEAFF. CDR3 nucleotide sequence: TGTGCCAGCAGCTTAGGGACAGGGGCAGCTGAAGCTTTCTTT.

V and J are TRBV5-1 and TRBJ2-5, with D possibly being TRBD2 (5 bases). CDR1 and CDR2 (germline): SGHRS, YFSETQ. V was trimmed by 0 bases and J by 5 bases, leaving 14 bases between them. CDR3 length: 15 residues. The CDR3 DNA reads TGCGCCAGCAGCTTGGTTCTAGGCGGAGGCGAGACCCAGTACTTC. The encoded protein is CASSLVLGGGETQYF.

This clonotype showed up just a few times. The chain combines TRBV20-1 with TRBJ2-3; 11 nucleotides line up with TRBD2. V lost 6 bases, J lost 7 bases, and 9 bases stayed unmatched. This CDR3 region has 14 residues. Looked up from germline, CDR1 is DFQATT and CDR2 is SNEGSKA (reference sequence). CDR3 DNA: TGCAGTGCACCAACTAGCGGGGGTCTATATACGCAGTATTTT. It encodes CSAPTSGGLYTQYF.

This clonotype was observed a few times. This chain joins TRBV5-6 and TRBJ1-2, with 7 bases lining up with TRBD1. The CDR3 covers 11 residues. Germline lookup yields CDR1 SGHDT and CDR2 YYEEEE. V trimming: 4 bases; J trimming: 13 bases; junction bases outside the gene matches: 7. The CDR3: CASSLGTALTF. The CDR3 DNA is TGTGCCAGCAGCCTCGGGACAGCTCTCACCTTC.

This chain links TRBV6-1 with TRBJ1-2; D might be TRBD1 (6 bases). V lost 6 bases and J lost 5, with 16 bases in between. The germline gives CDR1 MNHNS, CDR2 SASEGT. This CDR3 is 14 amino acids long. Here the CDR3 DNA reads TGTGCCAGCAGCGACGGGGGGGCGTGGTATGGCTACACCTTC. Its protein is CASSDGGAWYGYTF.